This T cell receptor (beta chain) came from a study of shared clonotypes between healthy human individuals. Study-wide results and limits: Clonotype sharing among donors, it was expected, would be affected by sequencing depth. Generation of non-shared clonotypes was less probable than generation of clonotypes shared by all four donors. Of the naive CD4 clonotypes, about 5.4% were shared across a few donors.

Evenly divided among several immunoSEQ plates was the genomic DNA of each subset. Clones were sequenced by immunoSEQ multiplex PCR, and TCRdb holds only the in-frame ones, with some missing. The data contain about 2.4 million clones, over 85% of them singletons. Note on this clone: Its specificity is unknown.

The source of this sequence is a man between 18 and 29 years old in good health. The material sequenced was naive CD4+ T cells sorted from blood. Subset defined: CD45RA+ positively selected.

CDR3 bases: TGTGCCAGCAGCCCAGGGACTAGCGGGACTTATACGCAGTATTTT. It yields the protein CASSPGTSGTYTQYF. This sequence joins TRBV7-2 and TRBJ2-3; 13 bases agree with TRBD2. Germline CDR1 SGHTA, CDR2 FQGNSA. There are 15 residues in the CDR3. Trimming at V came to 5 bases and at J to 7 bases, leaving 6 bases not matched to a gene.